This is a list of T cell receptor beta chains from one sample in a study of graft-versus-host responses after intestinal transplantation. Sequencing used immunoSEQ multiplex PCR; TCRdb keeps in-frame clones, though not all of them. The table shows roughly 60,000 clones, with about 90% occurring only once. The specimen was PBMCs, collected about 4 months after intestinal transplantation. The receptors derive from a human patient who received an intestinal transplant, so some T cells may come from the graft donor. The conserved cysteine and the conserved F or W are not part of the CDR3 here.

CDR3: ASSLGGSGDYEQY; J: TRBJ2-7; V: TRBV5-1
CDR3: ASSLGGGTDTQY; J: TRBJ2-3; V: TRBV6-1
CDR3: AISEMLGQETQY; J: TRBJ2-5; V: TRBV10-3
CDR3: ASQQGSNQPQH; J: TRBJ1-5; V: TRBV7-6
CDR3: ASSRGPSPYNEQF; J: TRBJ2-1; V: TRBV5-4
CDR3: ASSLGDTDTQY; J: TRBJ2-3; V: TRBV5-4
CDR3: ASSEAPGGYGYT; J: TRBJ1-2; V: TRBV2
CDR3: ASSHPLRGGLNEQY; J: TRBJ2-7; V: TRBV7-9
CDR3: ASSYSMDGEQF; J: TRBJ2-1; V: TRBV6-5
CDR3: ASAGHHNSPLH; J: TRBJ1-6; V: TRBV19
CDR3: ASSLLMEGTNTDTQY; J: TRBJ2-3; V: TRBV7-9
CDR3: AIRASGGQSYEQY; J: TRBJ2-7; V: TRBV10-3
CDR3: SVDSRPGTDTQY; J: TRBJ2-3; V: TRBV29-1
CDR3: ASSLPGSREKLF; J: TRBJ1-4; V: TRBV11-2
CDR3: ASNSGLGNTEAF; J: TRBJ1-1; V: TRBV5-1
CDR3: ASSLEGLAVASYNEQF; J: TRBJ2-1; V: TRBV5-1
CDR3: ASSQEGTSGSTGELF; J: TRBJ2-2; V: TRBV4-2
CDR3: ASSLDRGPGSTNEKLF; J: TRBJ1-4; V: TRBV5-1
CDR3: ASSLNRGGELF; J: TRBJ2-2; V: TRBV7-3
CDR3: ASSSGASYGYT; J: TRBJ1-2; V: TRBV7-9
CDR3: SDMGDSTSPEF; J: TRBJ2-1; V: TRBV29-1
CDR3: ASKGGKKVTQY; J: TRBJ2-3; V: TRBV27
CDR3: ASSVGNSNQPQH; J: TRBJ1-5; V: TRBV9
CDR3: ASSERLAGGNEQF; J: TRBJ2-1; V: TRBV6-1
CDR3: ASAYHDEQY; J: NA; V: TRBV2
CDR3: ASSLGGGSERGYT; J: TRBJ1-2; V: TRBV27
CDR3: ASSLVPGKYEQY; J: TRBJ2-7; V: TRBV7-3
CDR3: ASSQGLAEEETQY; J: TRBJ2-5; V: TRBV7-9
CDR3: ASSMRTNYNEQF; J: TRBJ2-1; V: TRBV19
CDR3: ASSLGGRAYEQY; J: TRBJ2-7; V: TRBV6-6